Given below is one TCR beta chain in context. The data originate from a study of regulatory T cells in long-lasting Graves disease. Described time point: persistent/refractory GD, antithyroid drugs over 5 years with positive TRAb. With RNA extracted from PBMCs as input, the TCR library was made. Arm-PCR of CDR3 regions and iRepertoire HTBI primers were used to build TCR beta libraries. TCRdb reprocessed the multiplex PCR reads with MiXCR, giving one entry per CDR3 protein. Among roughly 700,000 distinct CDR3 sequences, approximately 29% were seen once, and the ten largest hold 40% to 55%. The V segment lost 5 bases and the J segment 5 bases; nucleotides outside the gene matches: 8. Germline V lookup: CDR1 SGHNT, CDR2 YYREEE (reference sequence). CDR3 length: 15 amino acids.

The rearrangement uses TRBV5-4 and TRBJ2-1; 9 bases are shared with TRBD2. The sequence was obtained from a female donor with Graves disease. The sequences come from peripheral blood mononuclear cells (PBMCs), collected when the disease was refractory, from a patient treated with antithyroid drugs. Written as DNA, the CDR3 is TGTGCCAGCAGGGATGGACTAGCGAGACACAATGAGCAGTTCTTC. Translating it yields CASRDGLARHNEQFF. Looking up the rest from reference TRBV5-4 and TRBJ2-1 gives the full variable domain: ETGVTQSPTHLIKTRGQQVTLRCSSQSGHNTVSWYQQALGQGPQFIFQYYREEENGRGNFPPRFSGLQFPNYSSELNVNALELDDSALYLCASRDGLARHNEQFFGPGTRLTVL.